This TCR beta chain derives from a study of tumor-infiltrating lymphocytes in primary liver carcinoma. Study-wide context: Patients were both men and women, whose ages ran from 30 to 69 years. The study, taken as a whole, reports: Each sample was bulk and unsorted; consequently, CD4+ and CD8+ repertoires were not compared.

Germline values: CDR1 MNHEY, CDR2 SVGAGI. This CDR3 comprises 16 residues. J gave up 9 bases and V 5 bases, and 15 bases lay outside the gene matches. Starting from roughly 540 ng of total RNA, TCR beta cDNA was produced with a primer in the constant region. ARM-PCR, slightly modified, supplied the TCR beta libraries through three nested multiplex PCR rounds. The opening two PCR rounds, around 9 cycles each, paired TRBV1-TRBV30 forward primers with a C-beta reverse primer. TCRdb re-called the multiplex PCR reads with MiXCR, one entry per CDR3 protein. Of about 180,000 distinct CDR3 sequences listed, 60% are singletons. Germline DNA was also extracted, while the blood RNA originated from unsorted whole blood. Peripheral blood, around 4 milliliters, was collected prior to surgery. On this clonotype: Its antigen is unknown.

This receptor was obtained from a man aged 40-49 years with primary liver carcinoma and hepatitis B virus infection. The material sequenced was peripheral blood. V usage is TRBV6-5 and J usage is TRBJ2-3; 9 bases align to TRBD1. CDR3 sequence reads: CASSPSGTGNLGTQYF. The CDR3 nucleotides read TGTGCCAGCAGTCCCTCGGGGACAGGGAATCTTGGGACGCAGTATTTT.